This T cell receptor beta chain was captured in a study of CXCR3-negative and CXCR3-positive naive CD8 T cells. Study-wide findings and caveats: Partial loss of CXCR3 expression followed cryopreservation; most assays used fresh PBMCs. CXCR3-expressing naive cells carried TRB CDR3s more hydrophobic than those of CXCR3-negative naive cells.

This CDR3 has 13 residues. CDR1 and CDR2 (germline): SQVTM, ANQGSEA. Worth noting for this clonotype: The antigen is not known.

5' RACE with UMI labels generated the TRB cDNA libraries. TCRdb reanalyzed the 5' RACE reads, giving one entry per CDR3 protein sequence and no DNA. The ten most abundant clones cover 0.56% of a sample with some 53,000 distinct CDR3 sequences. The gene calls are TRBV29-1 and TRBJ2-7. The material sequenced was naive CXCR3+ CD8+ T cells from blood. As for subset: CD45RO-CCR7+CD27+CD95- naive CD8+ T cells expressing CXCR3 (TNR3+). The source is a human donor in good health. Some clones in this sample may be carry-over from other donors' samples. CDR3 region: CSVLTGWTYEQYF.